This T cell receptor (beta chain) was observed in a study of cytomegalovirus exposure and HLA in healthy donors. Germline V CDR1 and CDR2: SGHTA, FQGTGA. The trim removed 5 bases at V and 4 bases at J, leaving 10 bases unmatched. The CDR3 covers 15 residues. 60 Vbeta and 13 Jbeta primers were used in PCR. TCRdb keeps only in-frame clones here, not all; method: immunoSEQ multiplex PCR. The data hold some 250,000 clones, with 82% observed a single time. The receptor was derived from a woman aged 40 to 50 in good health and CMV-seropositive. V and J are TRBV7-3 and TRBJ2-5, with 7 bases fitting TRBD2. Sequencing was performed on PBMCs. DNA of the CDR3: TGTGCCAGCAGCCGAAGGGGCGGGAGAGGAGAGACCCAGTACTTC. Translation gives CASSRRGGRGETQYF. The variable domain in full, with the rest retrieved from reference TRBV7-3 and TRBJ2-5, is GAGVSQTPSNKVTEKGKYVELRCDPISGHTALYWYRQSLGQGPEFLIYFQGTGAADDSGLPNDRFFAVRPEGSVSTLKIQRTERGDSAVYLCASSRRGGRGETQYFGPGTRLLVL.